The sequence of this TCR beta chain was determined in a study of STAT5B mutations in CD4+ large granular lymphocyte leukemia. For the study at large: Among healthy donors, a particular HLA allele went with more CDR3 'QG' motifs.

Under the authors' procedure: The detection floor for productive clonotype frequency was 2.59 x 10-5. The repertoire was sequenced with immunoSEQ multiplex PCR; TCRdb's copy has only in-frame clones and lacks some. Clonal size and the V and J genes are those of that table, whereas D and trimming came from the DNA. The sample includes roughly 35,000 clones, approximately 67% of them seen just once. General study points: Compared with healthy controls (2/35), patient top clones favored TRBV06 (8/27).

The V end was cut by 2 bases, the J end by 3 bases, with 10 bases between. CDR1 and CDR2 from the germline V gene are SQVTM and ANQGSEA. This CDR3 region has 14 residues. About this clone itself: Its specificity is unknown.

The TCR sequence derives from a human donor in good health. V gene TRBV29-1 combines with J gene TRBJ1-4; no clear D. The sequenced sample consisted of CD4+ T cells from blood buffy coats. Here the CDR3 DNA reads TGCAGCGTTGAAATGGGTGGGGCTAATGAAAAACTGTTTTTT. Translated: CSVEMGGANEKLFF.